Presented here are 7 T cell receptor beta chains from one specimen sequenced in a study of T cell repertoires in cytomegalovirus infection. TCRdb re-analysed the reads in MiXCR, keeping a single row per CDR3 protein. The data contain about 160,000 distinct CDR3 sequences, more than 15% of them singletons. Input material: CD8+ T cells from PBMCs. Receptors were obtained from a human donor in good health (CMV status not recorded). Some clones in this sample may be carry-over from other donors' samples.

This clonotype has ten or more counts. The chain recombines TRBV7-3 with TRBJ2-5; D uncertain. Per germline, CDR1 SGHTA and CDR2 FQGTGA. Deletions cut 5 bases from V and 2 bases from J, with 18 bases between. CDR3 length equals 16 residues. The CDR3 DNA follows: TGTGCCAGCAGCCCCCCCCGTTGGCAGTATCAAGAGACCCAGTACTTC. This encodes CASSPPRWQYQETQYF.

The count of this clonotype is one. CDR3 nucleotide sequence: TGCAGCGTCCTAACAGGGAACTTAAACTATGGCTACACCTTC. This encodes CSVLTGNLNYGYTF. The J gene is TRBJ1-2, the V gene TRBV29-1; D might be TRBD1 (6 bases). V lost 6 bases, J lost 2 bases, and 16 bases lay in between. The CDR3 runs 14 residues. Germline V gives CDR1 SQVTM, CDR2 ANQGSEA.

The chain joins TRBV3-1 to TRBJ1-1; 8 bases are a match to TRBD1. The germline V gene encodes CDR1 LGHDT and CDR2 YNNKEL (reference sequence). The length of the CDR3 is 16 residues. Germline trimming cut 4 bases from V and 1 base from J; bases unmatched to any gene: 8. The CDR3 sequence: CASSPPYGTGNTEAFF. The CDR3 DNA is TGTGCCAGCAGCCCACCCTACGGGACAGGGAACACTGAAGCTTTCTTT.

Concerning this clonotype: The junction differs from germline at one of its ends, possibly a read error. The rearrangement uses TRBV7-9 and TRBJ2-4; possibly TRBD1 or TRBD2 for D (6 bases each). From germline, CDR1 is SEHNR and CDR2 FQNEAQ (reference sequence). The CDR3 consists of 16 residues. The CDR3 region has the DNA TGTGCCAGCAGCACCAACCCTACAGGGAGGAAAAACAGTCAGTACTTC. Translation gives CASSTNPTGRKNSQYF.

The genes are TRBV29-1 and TRBJ2-2; weak D call: TRBD2 (5 bases). CDR1 and CDR2 from the germline V gene are SQVTM and ANQGSEA. V was cut by 0 bases and J by 6 bases, with 11 bases left in between. This CDR3 is 14 amino acids long. This chain's CDR3 is CSVEDHGESGELFF. The CDR3 bases are TGCAGCGTTGAAGATCACGGGGAGTCCGGGGAGCTGTTTTTT.

The rearrangement joins TRBV28 to TRBJ2-7; perhaps TRBD1 as D (6 bases). Germline CDR1 and CDR2: MDHEN and SYDVKM. V was trimmed by 10 bases and J by 0 bases, leaving 13 bases between them. The CDR3 covers 13 residues. The DNA for the CDR3 is TGTGCCACCGAGGGCAGGGGCTCCTACGAGCAGTACTTC. Translated: CATEGRGSYEQYF.

This clonotype turned up a few times. The chain has TRBV20-1 and TRBJ2-7; D may correspond to TRBD1 or TRBD2 (7 bases each). CDR3 length equals 15 residues. Trimming stripped 1 base from V and 3 bases from J, with 16 bases between. Germline loops: CDR1 DFQATT, CDR2 SNEGSKA (reference sequence). Here the CDR3 reads CSARVGRGPDYEQYF. The DNA for the CDR3 is TGCAGTGCTAGAGTTGGGAGGGGGCCGGACTACGAGCAGTACTTC.